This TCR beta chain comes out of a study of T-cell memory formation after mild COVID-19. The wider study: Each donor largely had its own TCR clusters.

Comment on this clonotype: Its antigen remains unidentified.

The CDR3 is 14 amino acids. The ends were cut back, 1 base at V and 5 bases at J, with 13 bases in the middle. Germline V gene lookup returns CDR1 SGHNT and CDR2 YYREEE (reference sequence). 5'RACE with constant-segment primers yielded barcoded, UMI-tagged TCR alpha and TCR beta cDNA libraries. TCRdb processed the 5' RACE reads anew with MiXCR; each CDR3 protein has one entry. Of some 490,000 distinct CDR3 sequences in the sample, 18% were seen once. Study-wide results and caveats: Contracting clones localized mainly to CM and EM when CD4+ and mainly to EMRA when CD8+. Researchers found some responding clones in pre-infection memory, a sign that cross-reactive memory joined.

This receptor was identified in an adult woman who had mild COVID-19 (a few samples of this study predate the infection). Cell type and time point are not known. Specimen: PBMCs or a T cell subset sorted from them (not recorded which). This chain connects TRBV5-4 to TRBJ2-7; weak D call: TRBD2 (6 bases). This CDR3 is CASSLNRGGHEQYF. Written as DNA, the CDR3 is TGTGCCAGCAGCTTGAATCGGGGAGGTCACGAGCAGTACTTC.